A selection of T cell receptor beta chains follows, all from one sample in a study of Graves' ophthalmopathy and Graves' hyperthyroidism. TCRdb fed the multiplex PCR reads into MiXCR, producing one record per CDR3 protein. The data hold about 210,000 distinct CDR3 sequences, with under 30% observed a single time. Sequences were obtained from peripheral blood. The receptor source for this set is a man in his fifties or sixties with Graves' ophthalmopathy. CDR3s include the opening cysteine and the closing phenylalanine or tryptophan. Each record gives: clone size, V gene, D gene, J gene, CDR3 protein, CDR3 DNA. D genes are given only for firm matches. The size field is filled for only some rows; it gives once, few, many or a size class.

clone_size: many; v_call: TRBV11-1; d_call: TRBD1; j_call: TRBJ2-2; cdr3_aa: CASSPWDRERAGELFF; cdr3_nt: TGTGCCAGCAGCCCCTGGGACAGGGAGAGAGCCGGGGAGCTGTTTTTT
clone_size: many; v_call: TRBV6-5; d_call: TRBD1; j_call: TRBJ1-6; cdr3_aa: CASSPSGTEYNSPLHF; cdr3_nt: TGTGCCAGCAGTCCTTCCGGGACAGAGTATAATTCACCCCTCCACTTT
clone_size: .; v_call: TRBV6-1; d_call: .; j_call: TRBJ1-1; cdr3_aa: CASPSRRENTEAFF; cdr3_nt: TGTGCCAGTCCCTCCCGGCGGGAGAACACTGAAGCTTTCTTT
clone_size: many; v_call: TRBV24-1; d_call: .; j_call: TRBJ2-6; cdr3_aa: CATSDPGVFNVLTF; cdr3_nt: TGTGCCACCAGTGATCCAGGGGTCTTCAACGTCCTGACTTTC
clone_size: many; v_call: TRBV11-1; d_call: .; j_call: TRBJ2-5; cdr3_aa: CASSLRTYGTETQYF; cdr3_nt: TGTGCCAGCAGCCTAAGGACTTATGGCACTGAGACCCAGTACTTC
clone_size: many; v_call: TRBV20-1; d_call: .; j_call: TRBJ2-5; cdr3_aa: CSARVGAHAFQETQYF; cdr3_nt: TGCAGTGCTAGGGTGGGGGCCCACGCATTCCAAGAGACCCAGTACTTC
clone_size: many; v_call: TRBV20-1; d_call: TRBD2; j_call: TRBJ2-2; cdr3_aa: CSAPTSGLNTGELFF; cdr3_nt: TGCAGTGCCCCGACTAGCGGGTTGAACACCGGGGAGCTGTTTTTT
clone_size: many; v_call: TRBV11-2; d_call: TRBD2; j_call: TRBJ2-2; cdr3_aa: CASSPWASGRMTGELFF; cdr3_nt: TGTGCCAGCAGCCCCTGGGCTAGCGGGAGAATGACCGGGGAGCTGTTTTTT
clone_size: many; v_call: TRBV4-1; d_call: .; j_call: TRBJ2-2; cdr3_aa: CASSRLTGELFF; cdr3_nt: TGCGCCAGCAGCCGGCTCACCGGGGAGCTGTTTTTT
clone_size: many; v_call: TRBV4-3; d_call: TRBD2; j_call: TRBJ2-5; cdr3_aa: CASSQTLAVGETQYF; cdr3_nt: TGCGCCAGCAGCCAAACTCTAGCGGTCGGCGAGACCCAGTACTTC
clone_size: .; v_call: TRBV6-5; d_call: TRBD1; j_call: TRBJ2-7; cdr3_aa: CASSYSVTGSSYEQYF; cdr3_nt: TGTGCCAGCAGTTACTCAGTGACAGGGAGCTCCTACGAGCAGTACTTC
clone_size: many; v_call: TRBV24-1; d_call: TRBD1; j_call: TRBJ2-7; cdr3_aa: CATSDHPRDRGVNEQYF; cdr3_nt: TGTGCCACCAGTGATCATCCGCGGGACAGGGGGGTCAACGAGCAGTACTTC
clone_size: many; v_call: TRBV19; d_call: .; j_call: TRBJ2-7; cdr3_aa: CASSRGSPSYEQYF; cdr3_nt: TGTGCCAGTAGTAGGGGGAGCCCCTCCTACGAGCAGTACTTC
clone_size: many; v_call: TRBV6-5; d_call: .; j_call: TRBJ2-2; cdr3_aa: CASPGTANTGELFF; cdr3_nt: TGTGCCAGCCCGGGGACCGCGAACACCGGGGAGCTGTTTTTT
clone_size: many; v_call: TRBV6-5; d_call: TRBD1; j_call: TRBJ1-1; cdr3_aa: CASSYLGQERNTEAFF; cdr3_nt: TGTGCCAGCAGTTATCTCGGACAGGAGCGGAACACTGAAGCTTTCTTT
clone_size: .; v_call: TRBV20-1; d_call: TRBD1; j_call: TRBJ2-7; cdr3_aa: CSAYGGTGREQYF; cdr3_nt: TGCAGTGCTTACGGTGGGACAGGGAGAGAGCAGTACTTC
clone_size: many; v_call: TRBV5-1; d_call: TRBD2; j_call: TRBJ2-5; cdr3_aa: CASSATSGSQETQYF; cdr3_nt: TGCGCCAGCAGCGCGACTAGCGGGAGTCAAGAGACCCAGTACTTC
clone_size: .; v_call: TRBV7-3; d_call: TRBD1; j_call: TRBJ1-2; cdr3_aa: CASSLSGAGGNYGYTF; cdr3_nt: TGTGCCAGCAGCCTGTCAGGGGCAGGGGGCAACTATGGCTACACCTTC
clone_size: .; v_call: TRBV27; d_call: .; j_call: TRBJ1-1; cdr3_aa: CASHPGGLGYTEAFF; cdr3_nt: TGTGCCAGCCACCCGGGGGGGCTCGGGTACACTGAAGCTTTCTTT
clone_size: many; v_call: TRBV6-2/TRBV6-3; d_call: TRBD2; j_call: TRBJ2-7; cdr3_aa: CASSPVGGRVPAIHEQYF; cdr3_nt: TGTGCCAGCAGCCCTGTGGGAGGGAGGGTACCAGCAATCCACGAGCAGTACTTC
clone_size: .; v_call: TRBV28; d_call: .; j_call: TRBJ1-1; cdr3_aa: CASRQLEAFF; cdr3_nt: TGTGCCAGCAGACAGCTTGAAGCTTTCTTT
clone_size: many; v_call: TRBV11-2; d_call: .; j_call: TRBJ1-3; cdr3_aa: CASSRRGSFLSGNTIYF; cdr3_nt: TGTGCCAGCAGTCGTAGAGGGTCTTTCCTCTCTGGAAACACCATATATTTT
clone_size: .; v_call: TRBV6-2/TRBV6-3; d_call: TRBD1; j_call: TRBJ1-1; cdr3_aa: CASSYPHADRGYTEAFF; cdr3_nt: TGTGCCAGCAGTTACCCCCATGCTGACAGGGGATACACTGAAGCTTTCTTT
clone_size: once; v_call: TRBV6-1; d_call: .; j_call: TRBJ2-5; cdr3_aa: CAAGTGMEETQYF; cdr3_nt: TGTGCCGCCGGTACGGGCATGGAAGAGACCCAGTACTTC
clone_size: many; v_call: TRBV7-3; d_call: .; j_call: TRBJ1-1; cdr3_aa: CASSPPGGGPGTEAFF; cdr3_nt: TGTGCCAGCAGCCCCCCCGGGGGGGGTCCCGGAACTGAAGCTTTCTTT
clone_size: many; v_call: TRBV29-1; d_call: .; j_call: TRBJ2-7; cdr3_aa: CSVEIGGRVGAYEQYF; cdr3_nt: TGCAGCGTTGAGATTGGGGGCAGGGTGGGAGCCTACGAGCAGTACTTC
clone_size: .; v_call: TRBV6-2/TRBV6-3; d_call: .; j_call: TRBJ1-2; cdr3_aa: CASSYSETTGYTF; cdr3_nt: TGTGCCAGCAGTTACTCGGAGACGACTGGCTACACCTTC
clone_size: many; v_call: TRBV19; d_call: .; j_call: TRBJ2-5; cdr3_aa: CASSIGRGFQETQYF; cdr3_nt: TGTGCCAGTAGTATTGGCAGAGGGTTCCAAGAGACCCAGTACTTC
clone_size: many; v_call: TRBV5-1; d_call: .; j_call: TRBJ2-7; cdr3_aa: CASSWDTLYEQYF; cdr3_nt: TGCGCCAGCAGCTGGGACACACTCTACGAGCAGTACTTC
clone_size: many; v_call: TRBV12-3/TRBV12-4; d_call: .; j_call: TRBJ2-5; cdr3_aa: CASSPGAGGETQYF; cdr3_nt: TGTGCCAGCAGTCCAGGGGCTGGGGGGGAGACCCAGTACTTC
clone_size: many; v_call: TRBV7-2; d_call: .; j_call: TRBJ2-7; cdr3_aa: CASSLLPAYEQYF; cdr3_nt: TGTGCCAGCAGCTTACTACCTGCCTACGAGCAGTACTTC
clone_size: many; v_call: TRBV6-2/TRBV6-3; d_call: TRBD2; j_call: TRBJ2-7; cdr3_aa: CASSYSGSRGAGGGYEQYF; cdr3_nt: TGTGCCAGCAGTTACTCAGGGTCTCGGGGAGCGGGAGGAGGCTACGAGCAGTACTTC
clone_size: .; v_call: TRBV6-1; d_call: TRBD1; j_call: TRBJ1-1; cdr3_aa: CASRQDRGPYTEAFF; cdr3_nt: TGTGCCAGCAGGCAAGACAGGGGGCCTTACACTGAAGCTTTCTTT
clone_size: many; v_call: TRBV7-3; d_call: .; j_call: TRBJ1-1; cdr3_aa: CASSLSSLTEAFF; cdr3_nt: TGTGCCAGCAGCTTGTCGTCGTTAACTGAAGCTTTCTTT
clone_size: few; v_call: TRBV28; d_call: TRBD2; j_call: TRBJ2-7; cdr3_aa: CASSLFPTSGQYF; cdr3_nt: TGTGCCAGCAGTTTATTCCCGACTAGCGGGCAGTACTTC
clone_size: many; v_call: TRBV27; d_call: .; j_call: TRBJ1-5; cdr3_aa: CASSRTTSNQPQHF; cdr3_nt: TGTGCCAGCAGTCGGACAACTAGCAATCAGCCCCAGCATTTT
clone_size: .; v_call: TRBV5-6; d_call: TRBD1; j_call: TRBJ1-2; cdr3_aa: CASSLDQGARGYTF; cdr3_nt: TGTGCCAGCAGCTTGGATCAGGGGGCGCGTGGCTACACCTTC
clone_size: .; v_call: TRBV11-2; d_call: .; j_call: TRBJ1-5; cdr3_aa: CASGPLEDQPQHF; cdr3_nt: TGTGCCAGCGGCCCCCTCGAGGATCAGCCCCAGCATTTT
clone_size: many; v_call: TRBV6-5; d_call: TRBD2; j_call: TRBJ2-2; cdr3_aa: CASSYRGGNTGELFF; cdr3_nt: TGTGCCAGCAGTTACCGCGGGGGAAACACCGGGGAGCTGTTTTTT
clone_size: many; v_call: TRBV20-1; d_call: TRBD2; j_call: TRBJ2-5; cdr3_aa: CSARDQGGSEEEETQYF; cdr3_nt: TGCAGTGCTAGAGATCAGGGCGGGAGTGAGGAGGAAGAGACCCAGTACTTC
clone_size: many; v_call: TRBV5-1; d_call: .; j_call: TRBJ2-7; cdr3_aa: CASSLLRTADEQYF; cdr3_nt: TGCGCCAGCAGCTTACTTCGGACAGCCGACGAGCAGTACTTC
clone_size: many; v_call: TRBV6-1; d_call: .; j_call: TRBJ1-1; cdr3_aa: CASSAASRAPTEAFF; cdr3_nt: TGTGCCAGCAGTGCCGCCTCCCGGGCCCCCACTGAAGCTTTCTTT
clone_size: once; v_call: TRBV6-5; d_call: .; j_call: TRBJ2-7; cdr3_aa: CASSYSSIGRYEQYF; cdr3_nt: TGTGCCAGCAGTTACTCCTCGATAGGTCGGTACGAGCAGTACTTC
clone_size: .; v_call: TRBV2; d_call: .; j_call: TRBJ2-5; cdr3_aa: CASSKETQYF; cdr3_nt: TGTGCCAGCTCCAAAGAGACCCAGTACTTC
clone_size: .; v_call: TRBV6-5; d_call: .; j_call: TRBJ2-7; cdr3_aa: CASSYPQVASSYEQYF; cdr3_nt: TGTGCCAGCAGTTACCCCCAGGTAGCGAGCTCCTACGAGCAGTACTTC
clone_size: .; v_call: TRBV28; d_call: TRBD1; j_call: TRBJ1-1; cdr3_aa: CASTGDGTEAFF; cdr3_nt: TGTGCCTCGACAGGGGATGGCACTGAAGCTTTCTTT
clone_size: many; v_call: TRBV5-1; d_call: .; j_call: TRBJ2-7; cdr3_aa: CASSNAGLPGAYEQYF; cdr3_nt: TGCGCCAGCAGCAATGCCGGGCTACCGGGCGCCTACGAGCAGTACTTC
clone_size: many; v_call: TRBV19; d_call: .; j_call: TRBJ1-2; cdr3_aa: CASSIVGGADPFGYTF; cdr3_nt: TGTGCCAGTAGTATAGTTGGAGGGGCGGACCCGTTTGGCTACACCTTC
clone_size: many; v_call: TRBV7-2; d_call: TRBD1; j_call: TRBJ2-5; cdr3_aa: CASSGDRGRLGKTQYF; cdr3_nt: TGTGCCAGCAGCGGTGACAGGGGGCGCTTGGGGAAGACCCAGTACTTC
clone_size: many; v_call: TRBV5-6; d_call: .; j_call: TRBJ1-3; cdr3_aa: CASSSSGTSRTIYF; cdr3_nt: TGTGCCAGCAGCTCATCCGGGACTAGCAGGACCATATATTTT
clone_size: many; v_call: TRBV19; d_call: .; j_call: TRBJ2-7; cdr3_aa: CASSGGAWDYEQYF; cdr3_nt: TGTGCCAGTAGTGGGGGGGCGTGGGACTACGAGCAGTACTTC
clone_size: .; v_call: TRBV27; d_call: .; j_call: TRBJ1-6; cdr3_aa: CASSFRTGNNSPLHF; cdr3_nt: TGTGCCAGCAGTTTTAGGACCGGGAATAATTCACCCCTCCACTTT
clone_size: .; v_call: TRBV12-3/TRBV12-4; d_call: .; j_call: TRBJ1-5; cdr3_aa: CASSLVPDSNQPQHF; cdr3_nt: TGTGCCAGCAGTTTAGTACCGGATAGCAATCAGCCCCAGCATTTT